The rows below give T cell receptor beta chains drawn from one sample of a study of blood T cell repertoires in COVID-19. Profiling relied on immunoSEQ multiplex PCR, and the TCRdb table lists in-frame clones only, not all of them. The sample gives roughly 200,000 clones, roughly 88% of which show up once; roughly 3.7% is in the top ten. Sequenced material: peripheral blood. The receptors come from a woman aged 30 to 39 with acute or convalescent COVID-19. The CDR3 runs from the conserved cysteine through the conserved F or W. D genes are given only for firm matches. Part of the rows lack a size; the others show once, few, many or a class for expanded clones.

>TRBJ1-4|TRBD1|once|TRBV2
TGTGCCAGCAGCAGACAGGGCCTAACTAATGAAAAACTGTTTTTT
CASSRQGLTNEKLFF
>TRBJ1-5|TRBD1|.|TRBV9
TGTGCCAGCAGCCCGGACAGGGGGGGGGAGCCCCAGCATTTT
CASSPDRGGEPQHF
>TRBJ2-7|.|.|TRBV5-1
TGCGCCAGCAGCTTGGTAGGAGTCTACGAGCAGTACTTC
CASSLVGVYEQYF
>TRBJ2-3|.|once|TRBV5-1
TGCGCCAGCAGCTTGGGACTACTCAGCACAGATACGCAGTATTTT
CASSLGLLSTDTQYF
>TRBJ2-1|.|.|TRBV29-1
TGCAGCGTGGCCAGAAAATCCTACAATGAGCAGTTCTTC
CSVARKSYNEQFF
>TRBJ2-3|.|.|TRBV24-1
TGTGCCACCAGTCCCACAGCCACAGATACGCAGTATTTT
CATSPTATDTQYF
>TRBJ2-2|TRBD1|.|TRBV6-6
TGTGCCAGCAGTCCAGGGGGCGGCGACACCGGGGAGCTGTTTTTT
CASSPGGGDTGELFF
>TRBJ2-1|TRBD2|.|TRBV24-1
TGTGCCACCAGTGATGCTAGCGGGAGCTCCCACAATGAGCAGTTCTTC
CATSDASGSSHNEQFF
>TRBJ1-1|.|.|TRBV6-5
TGTGCCAGCAGTCATTATAGGGGGGAAGCTTTCTTT
CASSHYRGEAFF
>TRBJ1-1|.|once|TRBV5-1
TGCGCCAGCAGCAGTCAGGTGAACACTGAAGCTTTCTTT
CASSSQVNTEAFF
>TRBJ1-5|.|.|TRBV25-1
TGTGCCAGCAGTGGCCGGTACTTTCGGAATCAGCCCCAGCATTTT
CASSGRYFRNQPQHF
>TRBJ1-5|.|.|TRBV11-2
TGTGCCAGCAGCTTAGTGGGAGGGGGATCAGCCCAGCATTTT
CASSLVGGGSAQHF
>TRBJ1-4|.|.|TRBV10-3
TGTGCCATCCGGACGGGGGAGAATGAAAAACTGTTTTTT
CAIRTGENEKLFF
>TRBJ2-1|TRBD1|.|TRBV29-1
TGCAGCGCCCCGGGACAGGTGGGCCTAGACCACAATGAGCAGTTCTTC
CSAPGQVGLDHNEQFF
>TRBJ1-5|TRBD1|.|TRBV28
TGTGCCAGCAATCCGTCAGGGGGCGGAGGTCAGCCCCAGCATTTT
CASNPSGGGGQPQHF
>TRBJ1-1|TRBD1|.|TRBV9
TGTGCCAGCTCCCCGACAGGGGTGAACACTGAAGCTTTCTTT
CASSPTGVNTEAFF
>TRBJ2-7|.|.|TRBV21-1
TGTGCCAGCAGCAAATATAATCAGCGGGAGCTCCTACGTTCGGCCTACGAGCAGTACTTC
CASSKYNQRELLRSAYEQYF
>TRBJ2-1|.|.|TRBV11-2
TGTGCCAGCAGCTTAGCGGGGGCCTACAATGAGCAGTTCTTC
CASSLAGAYNEQFF
>TRBJ1-6|TRBD1|.|TRBV5-1
TGCGCCAGCAGCGAATACAGGGGGCCGAATTCACCCCTCCACTTT
CASSEYRGPNSPLHF
>TRBJ2-1|.|.|TRBV5-5
TGTGCCAGCAGCTCCTACTCAGGCTCCTACAATGAGCAGTTCTTC
CASSSYSGSYNEQFF
>TRBJ2-5|TRBD2|.|TRBV5-1
TGCGCCAGCAGCTCGGGGGGTAGCCAAGAGACCCAGTACTTC
CASSSGGSQETQYF
>TRBJ1-1|.|.|TRBV24-1
TGTGCCACCAGGGGGGGAGCTTTCTTT
CATRGGAFF
>TRBJ2-3|.|.|TRBV20-1
TGCAGTGCTAGCAATACAGATACGCAGTATTTT
CSASNTDTQYF
>TRBJ2-3|TRBD2|.|TRBV5-4
TGTGCCAGCAGCGACGCCGGGACTAGCTCCGATACGCAGTATTTT
CASSDAGTSSDTQYF
>TRBJ1-1|.|.|TRBV7-8
TGTGCCAGCAGCCCGAGACAGTTCCGAGGAGAAGCTTTCTTT
CASSPRQFRGEAFF
>TRBJ2-2|.|.|TRBV5-1
TGCGCCAGCAGCTTGTATCCTTCGAGCGGGGAGCTGTTTTTT
CASSLYPSSGELFF
>TRBJ1-1|.|.|TRBV13
TGTGCCAGCAGCCCCTTACAGGGCGAAGCTTTCTTT
CASSPLQGEAFF
>TRBJ1-2|.|.|TRBV7-9
TGTGCCAGCACAATAAACTATGGCTACACCTTC
CASTINYGYTF
>TRBJ1-5|.|.|TRBV28
TGTGCCAGCAGCGGGTCCAGCAATCAGCCCCAGCATTTT
CASSGSSNQPQHF
>TRBJ1-5|.|.|TRBV6-1
TGTGCCAGCAGTGAGGAGGTTGGTTGGGGAGGCAATCAGCCCCAGCATTTT
CASSEEVGWGGNQPQHF
>TRBJ2-7|.|once|TRBV19
TGTGCCAGTAGTATCGGTATCCGTGTTTCTCCCTACGAGCAGTACTTC
CASSIGIRVSPYEQYF
>TRBJ2-7|TRBD2|.|TRBV5-4
TGTGCCAGCAGCCTAGAGCGGGGGAGGGGCTACGAGCAGTACTTC
CASSLERGRGYEQYF
>TRBJ2-3|.|.|TRBV3-1/TRBV3-2
TGTGCCAGCAGCCAAGGGCGGATGAGTGGAGATACGCAGTATTTT
CASSQGRMSGDTQYF
>TRBJ1-6|.|.|TRBV28
TGTGCCAGCAGAATGAGACATTTAAATTCACCCCTCCACTTT
CASRMRHLNSPLHF
>TRBJ1-2|.|.|TRBV5-1
TGCGCCAGCAGCCCGGTGGGGGGAGCTAACTATGGCTACACCTTC
CASSPVGGANYGYTF
>TRBJ1-2|.|.|TRBV28
TGTGCCAGCACCGAAGGGGCGAACTATGGCTACACCTTC
CASTEGANYGYTF
>TRBJ1-5|.|.|TRBV12-3/TRBV12-4
TGTGCCAGCAGGGCCGAGGGCCAGCCCCAGCATTTT
CASRAEGQPQHF
>TRBJ2-5|TRBD1|.|TRBV28
TGTGCCAGCAGTTTATCAGGACAGGGGGTCCACCAAGAGACCCAGTACTTC
CASSLSGQGVHQETQYF
>TRBJ1-6|.|.|TRBV11-1
TGTGCCAGCAGCTTGGGCAGCTATAATTCACCCCTCCACTTT
CASSLGSYNSPLHF
>TRBJ2-1|TRBD2|.|TRBV11-3
TGTGCCAGCAGCTTAACTAGCGGGAATAATGAGCAGTTCTTC
CASSLTSGNNEQFF
>TRBJ1-1|TRBD1|.|TRBV5-1
TGCGCCAGCAGCTTGTGGACAGGGGTGAACACTGAAGCTTTCTTT
CASSLWTGVNTEAFF
>TRBJ2-2|.|.|TRBV5-5
TGTGCCAGCAGCTTTGTCGGCGGGGAGCTGTTTTTT
CASSFVGGELFF
>TRBJ2-1|.|once|TRBV9
TGTGCCAGCAGTTACCTTTCGGGACTCTCCTACAATGAGCAGTTCTTC
CASSYLSGLSYNEQFF
>TRBJ2-1|TRBD2|.|TRBV19
TGTGCCAGTAGTATATCGGGGGGCAATGAGCAGTTCTTC
CASSISGGNEQFF
>TRBJ1-5|.|.|TRBV2
TGTGCCAGCAGTCGGGGGGGACTAAATCAGCCCCAGCATTTT
CASSRGGLNQPQHF
>TRBJ2-6|TRBD2|.|TRBV7-9
TGTGCCAGCAGCTTCGGGACTAGCATAGCTGGGGCCAACGTCCTGACTTTC
CASSFGTSIAGANVLTF
>TRBJ2-2|.|.|TRBV6-1
TGTGCCAGCAGTGTTTGGAGGGCCGCTCCGGGTTTGTCGAACACCGGGGAGCTGTTTTTT
CASSVWRAAPGLSNTGELFF
>TRBJ1-4|.|.|TRBV6-5
TGTGCCAGCAAAAAGCAGGCAACTAATGAAAAACTGTTTTTT
CASKKQATNEKLFF
>TRBJ2-5|.|once|TRBV2
TGTGCCAGCAGCCCCGCCGGGGCCCAGTACTTC
CASSPAGAQYF
>TRBJ2-7|.|.|TRBV11-3
TGTGCCAGCAGCCCCTATATCGGGGAGACCTACGAGCAGTACTTC
CASSPYIGETYEQYF